This is a list of T cell receptor beta chains from one sample in a study of shared clonotypes between healthy human individuals. Profiling relied on immunoSEQ multiplex PCR, and the TCRdb table lists in-frame clones only, not all of them. The sample yields approximately 740,000 clones, over 65% seen once. The source material was memory CD4+ T cells sorted from blood. The receptors stem from a woman between 25 and 40 years old in good health. The CDR3 runs from the conserved cysteine through the conserved F or W. Each record gives: J gene, D gene, V gene, clone size, CDR3 protein, CDR3 DNA. The D gene is left open where the match is weak. The listing skips clone size in some rows; elsewhere it reads once, few, many or a size class.

j_call: TRBJ2-7
d_call: -
v_call: TRBV27
clone_size: -
cdr3_aa: CASRTLGQGSYEQYF
cdr3_nt: TGTGCCAGCAGAACCCTGGGGCAGGGTAGCTACGAGCAGTACTTC

j_call: TRBJ2-7
d_call: TRBD2
v_call: TRBV5-1
clone_size: -
cdr3_aa: CASSLAVSGSSYEQYF
cdr3_nt: TGCGCCAGCAGCTTGGCGGTTAGCGGGTCCTCCTACGAGCAGTACTTC

j_call: TRBJ2-5
d_call: -
v_call: TRBV5-5
clone_size: -
cdr3_aa: CASSLSGEMETQYF
cdr3_nt: TGTGCCAGCAGCCTGTCGGGGGAAATGGAGACCCAGTACTTC

j_call: TRBJ2-1
d_call: TRBD1
v_call: TRBV29-1
clone_size: few
cdr3_aa: CSVDGTGGIRNEQFF
cdr3_nt: TGCAGCGTTGACGGGACAGGGGGCATACGAAATGAGCAGTTCTTC

j_call: TRBJ1-5
d_call: -
v_call: TRBV28
clone_size: -
cdr3_aa: CASSSSGGINQPQHF
cdr3_nt: TGTGCCAGCAGTTCTTCAGGCGGGATCAATCAGCCCCAGCATTTT

j_call: TRBJ1-1
d_call: TRBD1
v_call: TRBV7-8
clone_size: -
cdr3_aa: CASSRQGVGTEAFF
cdr3_nt: TGTGCCAGCAGCCGACAGGGAGTGGGCACTGAAGCTTTCTTT

j_call: TRBJ1-2
d_call: -
v_call: TRBV28
clone_size: -
cdr3_aa: CASSLGVEAQGNGYTF
cdr3_nt: TGTGCCAGCAGTTTAGGGGTCGAAGCGCAGGGGAATGGCTACACCTTC

j_call: TRBJ2-1
d_call: -
v_call: TRBV7-8
clone_size: -
cdr3_aa: CASRSRTRPWGEQFF
cdr3_nt: TGTGCCAGCAGATCCCGGACGAGACCCTGGGGTGAGCAGTTCTTC

j_call: TRBJ2-5
d_call: TRBD1
v_call: TRBV6-1
clone_size: -
cdr3_aa: CASSGTGRETQYF
cdr3_nt: TGTGCCAGCAGTGGGACAGGGAGGGAGACCCAGTACTTC

j_call: TRBJ2-7
d_call: -
v_call: TRBV11-2
clone_size: -
cdr3_aa: CASSLVVGTPEQYF
cdr3_nt: TGTGCCAGCAGCTTAGTGGTCGGTACGCCCGAGCAGTACTTC

j_call: TRBJ1-1
d_call: -
v_call: TRBV7-2
clone_size: -
cdr3_aa: CASSNSGRDTEAFF
cdr3_nt: TGTGCCAGCAGCAACTCCGGAAGGGACACTGAAGCTTTCTTT

j_call: TRBJ2-1
d_call: TRBD2
v_call: TRBV5-1
clone_size: -
cdr3_aa: CASSLGSGGKQFF
cdr3_nt: TGCGCCAGCAGCTTGGGATCGGGAGGTAAGCAGTTCTTC

j_call: TRBJ2-7
d_call: -
v_call: TRBV28
clone_size: many
cdr3_aa: CASSLSAWGTEQYF
cdr3_nt: TGTGCCAGCAGTTTATCAGCGTGGGGGACTGAGCAGTACTTC

j_call: TRBJ1-4
d_call: -
v_call: TRBV30
clone_size: once
cdr3_aa: CAWTPLDLSTNEKLFF
cdr3_nt: TGTGCCTGGACTCCACTTGACCTGTCAACTAATGAAAAACTGTTTTTT

j_call: TRBJ2-7
d_call: -
v_call: TRBV29-1
clone_size: -
cdr3_aa: CSAIQGGLSYEQYF
cdr3_nt: TGCAGCGCCATACAAGGGGGGCTCTCCTACGAGCAGTACTTC

j_call: TRBJ2-1
d_call: TRBD2
v_call: TRBV28
clone_size: -
cdr3_aa: CASSQRTSGYNEQFF
cdr3_nt: TGTGCCAGCAGTCAGCGGACTAGCGGATACAATGAGCAGTTCTTC

j_call: TRBJ1-2
d_call: TRBD1
v_call: TRBV5-1
clone_size: -
cdr3_aa: CASSQGTGYGYTF
cdr3_nt: TGCGCCAGCAGCCAGGGGACAGGCTATGGCTACACCTTC

j_call: TRBJ1-6
d_call: TRBD1
v_call: TRBV28
clone_size: -
cdr3_aa: CASNIPGQYNSPLHF
cdr3_nt: TGTGCCAGCAATATACCGGGACAGTATAATTCACCCCTCCACTTT

j_call: TRBJ2-1
d_call: TRBD2
v_call: TRBV7-6
clone_size: -
cdr3_aa: CASSPRLAGDTYNEQFF
cdr3_nt: TGTGCCAGCAGCCCCCGACTAGCGGGAGATACCTACAATGAGCAGTTCTTC

j_call: TRBJ2-1
d_call: TRBD2
v_call: TRBV7-3
clone_size: -
cdr3_aa: CASSPLSGGRAVEQFF
cdr3_nt: TGTGCCAGCAGCCCACTGTCGGGCGGGAGGGCCGTTGAGCAGTTCTTC

j_call: TRBJ1-2
d_call: TRBD1
v_call: TRBV5-6
clone_size: once
cdr3_aa: CASSLLDRDDGYTF
cdr3_nt: TGTGCCAGCAGCTTATTGGACAGGGACGATGGCTACACCTTC

j_call: TRBJ2-5
d_call: -
v_call: TRBV5-1
clone_size: few
cdr3_aa: CASSSTGRVGETQYF
cdr3_nt: TGCGCCAGCAGCTCAACAGGGAGAGTAGGGGAGACCCAGTACTTC